There are many counts of the clone carrying this TCR beta chain. Bone marrow was sampled from every patient at the time of active disease. This record belongs to a study of read filtering for tumor transcriptome and immune sequencing. The library was built from roughly 400 ng RNA with molecular barcoded adaptors for alpha/delta and beta/gamma chains. TCRdb processed the reads anew with MiXCR; each CDR3 protein has one entry. The sample has some 39,000 distinct CDR3 sequences, about 15% seen once; the top ten hold roughly a sixth. Deletions cut 3 bases from V and 4 bases from J, with 7 bases between. Germline assignment: CDR1 SNHLY and CDR2 FYNNEI. The length of the CDR3 is 13 residues.

This TCR was sampled from a donor at least 40 years old with multiple myeloma. The sequenced material came from a population of CD138-negative cells sorted from bone marrow. The chain uses TRBV2 and TRBJ2-1, with unresolved D. The DNA for the CDR3 is TGTGCCAGCAGTGATCGACTTTACAATGAGCAGTTCTTC. This translates into CASSDRLYNEQFF.